This T cell receptor beta chain derives from a study of early T cells in non-severe SARS-CoV-2 infection. Study-level findings and limits: VDJdb-based matching was biased toward anti-spike CD8 responses and missed private and CD4 specificities.

Individual cDNA molecules were tagged with unique molecular identifiers, the study reported. TCRdb independently ran MiXCR on the 5' RACE reads; one entry per CDR3 protein. The sample records about 110,000 distinct CDR3 sequences, 12% being singletons. This clonotype has at least ten counts. Antigen: not known. This receptor was taken from an adult who was a healthcare worker with PCR-confirmed SARS-CoV-2 infection or an uninfected control (not recorded which). Sequencing used whole blood.

As DNA, the CDR3 is TGTGCCAGCACGGCCGGTCGCACCGGGGAGCTGTTTTTT. Encoded protein: CASTAGRTGELFF. The rearrangement joins TRBV7-2 to TRBJ2-2; D not certain. The CDR3 loop spans 13 amino acids. Germline loops: CDR1 SGHTA, CDR2 FQGNSA. Between the trimmed V and J ends, which lost 7 bases and 4 bases, there was a span of 10 bases.